The TCR beta chain under discussion was sequenced for a study of T cell responses to AZD1222 COVID-19 vaccine. Study findings and constraints: Repertoire collection took place solely once the T cell response had peaked. Reports indicate that nearly half of spike-specific TCRs are directed at unmutated variant regions. At baseline, seropositivity was found in only five or six AZD1222 recipients.

Profiled with immunoSEQ multiplex PCR; TCRdb holds only in-frame clones, not every one. Seen here are some 150,000 clones, about 93% observed once, and the top ten hold just over 5%. With regard to this clone: No antigen is known for it.

Germline loops: CDR1 SNHLY, CDR2 FYNNEI. Trimming shortened V by 7 bases and J by 1 base, and 7 bases separated the two germline ends. The CDR3 covers 12 residues. This TCR came from an adult in good health. The chain recombines TRBV2 with TRBJ2-5, with a weak D call TRBD2 (5 bases). The source was peripheral blood, collected on day 0 of AZD1222 vaccination. The CDR3 DNA follows: TGTGCCAGCAATCGGGGCCAAGAGACCCAGTACTTC. It encodes CASNRGQETQYF.